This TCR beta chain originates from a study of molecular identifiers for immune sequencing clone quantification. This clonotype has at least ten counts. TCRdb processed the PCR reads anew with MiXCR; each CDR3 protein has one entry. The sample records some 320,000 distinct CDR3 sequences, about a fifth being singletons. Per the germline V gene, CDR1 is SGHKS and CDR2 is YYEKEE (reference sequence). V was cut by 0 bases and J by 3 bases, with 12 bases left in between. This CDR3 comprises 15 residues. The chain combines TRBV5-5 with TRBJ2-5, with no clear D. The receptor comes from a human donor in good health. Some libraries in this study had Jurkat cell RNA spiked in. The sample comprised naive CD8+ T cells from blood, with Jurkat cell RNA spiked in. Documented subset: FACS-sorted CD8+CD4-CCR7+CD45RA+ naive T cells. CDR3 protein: CASSLEAHGEETQYF. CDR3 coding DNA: TGTGCCAGCAGCTTGGAGGCGCACGGAGAAGAGACCCAGTACTTC.